Presented here are 25 T cell receptor beta chains from one specimen sequenced in a study of blood T cell repertoires in COVID-19. Sequencing was performed with immunoSEQ multiplex PCR; in TCRdb, only in-frame clones are kept and a portion is missing. The sample records fewer than 600,000 clones, more than 75% being singletons. The sequenced sample consisted of PBMCs or T cells enriched from blood (not recorded which). These receptors came from a woman aged 35 to 49 who had recovered from COVID-19.

The V and J genes are TRBV19 and TRBJ2-7; maybe TRBD2 (6 bases). Germline CDR1 and CDR2: LNHDA and SQIVND (reference sequence). There are 13 residues in the CDR3. Between the trimmed V and J ends, which lost 10 bases and 0 bases, there was a span of 13 bases. CDR3 coding DNA: TGTGCCACCATCGGGGGTTCCTCCTACGAGCAGTACTTC. Its translation is CATIGGSSYEQYF.

The chain combines TRBV5-8 with TRBJ2-1; 7 positions agree with TRBD2. CDR3 length: 15 residues. V shed 4 bases and J 5 bases; nucleotides not matched to a gene: 9. Germline CDR1 SGHTS, CDR2 YDEGEE. The CDR3 DNA reads as TGTGCCAGCAGCCGCCGGGCTAGCGGAAACAATGAGCAGTTCTTC. Translated: CASSRRASGNNEQFF.

This clone was seen only once. V is TRBV19 and J is TRBJ1-4; D is ambiguous. From germline, CDR1 is LNHDA and CDR2 SQIVND (reference sequence). Trimming took off 5 bases at V and 7 bases at J, with 11 bases between the two ends. The CDR3 sequence is 13 residues long. This CDR3 is CASSSRTVEKLFF. CDR3 sequence (DNA): TGTGCCAGTAGTTCCAGGACTGTTGAAAAACTGTTTTTT. The whole variable domain, filled in from reference TRBV19 and TRBJ1-4, reads DGGITQSPKYLFRKEGQNVTLSCEQNLNHDAMYWYRQDPGQGLRLIYYSQIVNDFQKGDIAEGYSVSREKKESFPLTVTSAQKNPTAFYLCASSSRTVEKLFFGSGTQLSVL.

V and J are TRBV7-9 and TRBJ1-4, with 8 nucleotides matching TRBD1. There are 19 residues in the CDR3. V dropped 8 bases and J dropped 5; count of bases not matched to a gene: 22. Germline V CDR1 and CDR2: SEHNR, FQNEAQ (reference sequence). The CDR3 reads CASFTPTGTGKSENEKLFF. In DNA form, the CDR3 reads TGTGCCAGCTTTACGCCGACCGGGACAGGAAAATCTGAGAATGAAAAACTGTTTTTT.

This chain uses TRBV19 with TRBJ2-2, with 7 bases identical to TRBD1. With V trimmed by 7 bases and J by 5 bases, 7 bases remained unmatched. Germline V gives CDR1 LNHDA, CDR2 SQIVND (reference sequence). This CDR3 has 14 amino acids. The CDR3 DNA reads as TGTGCCAGTATAAGAAAGGGGGCTACCGGGGAGCTGTTTTTT. The encoded protein is CASIRKGATGELFF.

This sequence joins TRBV29-1 and TRBJ2-7; D is unresolved. The CDR3 covers 11 residues. The germline V gene encodes CDR1 SQVTM and CDR2 ANQGSEA. V gave up 7 bases and J gave up 5 bases, with 12 bases separating them. This chain's CDR3 is CSATRGDEQYF. In nucleotides, the CDR3 is TGCAGCGCCACCAGAGGAGACGAGCAGTACTTC.

The rearrangement joins TRBV19 to TRBJ1-5, with D possibly matching TRBD1 (6 bases). Trimming pared 6 bases from V and 9 bases from J, leaving 15 bases between. Germline V lookup: CDR1 LNHDA, CDR2 SQIVND (reference sequence). The CDR3 loop spans 13 amino acids. The chain's CDR3 is CASSSERGTPQHF. The CDR3, as DNA: TGTGCCAGTAGCTCCGAGAGGGGGACGCCCCAGCATTTT. The full variable domain, rest sourced from reference TRBV19 and TRBJ1-5, is DGGITQSPKYLFRKEGQNVTLSCEQNLNHDAMYWYRQDPGQGLRLIYYSQIVNDFQKGDIAEGYSVSREKKESFPLTVTSAQKNPTAFYLCASSSERGTPQHFGDGTRLSIL.

V is TRBV18 and J is TRBJ1-1; 8 bases are a match to TRBD1. J was trimmed by 1 base and V by 3 bases; bases with no gene match: 7. This CDR3 region has 16 residues. Germline CDR1 and CDR2: KGHSH and LQKENI. The CDR3 nucleotides are TGTGCCAGCTCACCGTATACCGGGACAGGGAACACTGAAGCTTTCTTT. This gives the protein CASSPYTGTGNTEAFF.

The J gene is TRBJ1-6, the V gene TRBV7-2, with D maybe TRBD1 (5 bases). CDR3 length: 13 amino acids. Germline V lookup: CDR1 SGHTA, CDR2 FQGNSA. V gave up 3 bases and J gave up 6 bases, with 6 bases separating them. Written as DNA, the CDR3 is TGTGCCAGCAGCTTCCAGGGTAATTCACCCCTCCACTTT. Amino acids: CASSFQGNSPLHF.

V usage is TRBV5-1 and J usage is TRBJ2-1; 13 bases fit TRBD2. CDR3 length equals 16 residues. Germline V gene data show CDR1 as SGHRS and CDR2 as YFSETQ. V dropped 4 bases and J dropped 1; count of bases not matched to a gene: 2. The CDR3 region is CASSLTSGGSYNEQFF. The CDR3 nucleotides read TGCGCCAGCAGCCTGACTAGCGGGGGGTCCTACAATGAGCAGTTCTTC.

The chain links TRBV19 to TRBJ1-2, with 8 bases matching TRBD1. The CDR3 runs to 17 residues. Germline-derived CDR1 and CDR2 are LNHDA and SQIVND (reference sequence). The ends lost 5 bases at V and 3 bases at J; junction bases unmatched: 14. CDR3 in DNA: TGTGCCAGTAGTCCCCGGACAGGGAGGGTCGAAGACTATGGCTACACCTTC. This encodes CASSPRTGRVEDYGYTF.

The chain uses TRBV7-9 and TRBJ1-2, with D possibly being TRBD1 (6 bases). Germline V gives CDR1 SEHNR, CDR2 FQNEAQ (reference sequence). V was pared by 0 bases and J by 8 bases, with 28 bases between. There are 19 residues in the CDR3. The DNA of the CDR3 is TGTGCCAGCAGCTTAGCGGGGGCCCCTCACAAATTTCGTATGGAAGGCTACACCTTC. Encoded protein: CASSLAGAPHKFRMEGYTF.

The rearrangement uses TRBV9 and TRBJ2-3, with 9 bases that match TRBD2. V shed 0 bases, J shed 4 bases, and the junction held 6 bases outside the gene matches. Germline V gene sequence: CDR1 SGDLS, CDR2 YYNGEE. The CDR3 covers 16 residues. CDR3 sequence reads: CASSVEGGRAADTQYF. The CDR3 coding sequence is TGTGCCAGCAGCGTAGAGGGCGGGAGGGCCGCAGATACGCAGTATTTT. The full variable domain, completed using reference TRBV9 and TRBJ2-3, is DSGVTQTPKHLITATGQRVTLRCSPRSGDLSVYWYQQSLDQGLQFLIQYYNGEERAKGNILERFSAQQFPDLHSELNLSSLELGDSALYFCASSVEGGRAADTQYFGPGTRLTVL.

The V gene is TRBV11-2, the J gene TRBJ1-1; no reliable D call. The length of the CDR3 is 15 residues. Looked up from germline, CDR1 is SGHAT and CDR2 is FQNNGV. The germline V and J ends were trimmed by 1 base and 1 base, with 10 bases remaining between them. The CDR3 loop is CASSLVYRRNTEAFF. CDR3 nucleotide sequence: TGTGCCAGCAGCTTAGTTTATAGGAGGAACACTGAAGCTTTCTTT.

This sequence joins TRBV5-1 and TRBJ2-1; 9 bases align to TRBD2. CDR1 SGHRS and CDR2 YFSETQ come from the germline V gene. V was clipped by 3 bases and J by 0 bases; unmatched bases: 1. The CDR3 is 15 residues long. The DNA of the CDR3 is TGCGCCAGCAGCTATAGCGGGGGCTCCTACAATGAGCAGTTCTTC. Translated: CASSYSGGSYNEQFF.

V and J are TRBV18 and TRBJ2-7; 9 bases map to TRBD1. CDR1 and CDR2 (germline): KGHSH, LQKENI. V lost 3 bases to trimming and J lost 3 bases; unmatched junction nucleotides: 6. The CDR3 runs to 15 residues. CDR3 bases: TGTGCCAGCTCACCTCAGACAGGGGGTATCTACGAGCAGTACTTC. Protein sequence: CASSPQTGGIYEQYF.

The gene calls are TRBV10-3 and TRBJ1-1; D may be TRBD1 (5 bases). Germline V CDR1 and CDR2: ENHRY, SYGVKD. The CDR3 runs to 12 residues. V dropped 6 bases and J dropped 8 bases, with 13 bases sitting between them. The CDR3: CAIRDFGAEAFF. CDR3 sequence (DNA): TGTGCCATCAGAGACTTTGGGGCGGAAGCTTTCTTT.

J is TRBJ1-2 and V is TRBV11-2; D gene unclear. The ends were cut back, 6 bases at V and 8 bases at J, with 10 bases in the middle. The CDR3 covers 11 residues. Germline CDR1 SGHAT, CDR2 FQNNGV. The CDR3 nucleotides read TGTGCCAGCAGTATAGGAGGAGGCTACACCTTC. Translated: CASSIGGGYTF. Variable domain in full (rest from reference TRBV11-2 and TRBJ1-2): EAGVAQSPRYKIIEKRQSVAFWCNPISGHATLYWYQQILGQGPKLLIQFQNNGVVDDSQLPKDRFSAERLKGVDSTLKIQPAKLEDSAVYLCASSIGGGYTFGSGTRLTVV.

The count of this clone is one. V is TRBV27 and J is TRBJ1-2; a possible D gene is TRBD1 (5 bases). The V gene's germline CDR1 is MNHEY and CDR2 SMNVEV (reference sequence). The length of the CDR3 is 12 residues. Trimming shortened V by 6 bases and J by 8 bases, and 13 bases separated the two germline ends. The CDR3 protein is CASSQAGGGYTF. The CDR3 DNA sequence: TGTGCCAGCAGCCAAGCCGGGGGGGGCTACACCTTC.

This chain links TRBV4-3 with TRBJ1-2; 8 bases map to TRBD1. The V and J ends lost 0 bases and 1 base, in that order; junction bases with no gene match: 7. The germline V gene encodes CDR1 LGHNA and CDR2 YSLEER. CDR3 length: 17 amino acids. CDR3 in amino acids: CASSQDRQGRYNYGYTF. CDR3 bases: TGCGCCAGCAGCCAAGACCGACAGGGGCGGTATAACTATGGCTACACCTTC.

This clone appeared once. V and J are TRBV7-6 and TRBJ2-1; 9 bases agree with TRBD1. There are 15 residues in the CDR3. V was clipped by 5 bases and J by 3 bases; unmatched bases: 5. Germline assignment: CDR1 SGHVS and CDR2 FNYEAQ. The CDR3 DNA sequence: TGTGCCAGCAGCCCTATGACAGGGGGCTACAATGAGCAGTTCTTC. This gives the protein CASSPMTGGYNEQFF.

On this clone itself: Other DNA sequences in this sample translate to the same CDR3. This chain connects TRBV14 to TRBJ1-2; D is unresolved. This CDR3 is 13 amino acids long. Germline-derived CDR1 and CDR2 are SGHDN and FVKESK. V was cut by 1 base and J by 4 bases, with 7 bases left in between. The CDR3 coding sequence is TGTGCCAGCAGCCAAGGTGGCCTCTATGGCTACACCTTC. Translated: CASSQGGLYGYTF.

The V call is TRBV7-6, the J call TRBJ1-5, with D perhaps matching TRBD1 (5 bases). V was pared by 4 bases and J by 5 bases, with 6 bases between. Germline V gene data show CDR1 as SGHVS and CDR2 as FNYEAQ. This CDR3 has 12 residues. CDR3 sequence: CASSSGYQPQHF. CDR3 DNA: TGTGCCAGCAGCTCAGGGTATCAGCCCCAGCATTTT. The full variable domain, completed using reference TRBV7-6 and TRBJ1-5, is GAGVSQSPRYKVTKRGQDVALRCDPISGHVSLYWYRQALGQGPEFLTYFNYEAQQDKSGLPNDRFSAERPEGSISTLTIQRTEQRDSAMYRCASSSGYQPQHFGDGTRLSIL.

J is TRBJ2-1 and V is TRBV6-5, with 7 positions matching TRBD1. V lost 4 bases and J lost 12; bases outside the gene matches: 9. The CDR3 runs to 13 residues. CDR1 and CDR2 (germline): MNHEY, SVGAGI. The CDR3 spells CASSSTGPLLQFF. The DNA of the CDR3 is TGTGCCAGCAGTTCGACAGGGCCCCTGCTGCAGTTCTTC.

The chain couples TRBV29-1 to TRBJ1-2; possible D gene TRBD1, 5 bases. Germline V gene data show CDR1 as SQVTM and CDR2 as ANQGSEA. Trimming stripped 6 bases from V and 8 bases from J, with 19 bases between. This CDR3 comprises 13 residues. CDR3 in amino acids: CSVGGRLNVGYTF. The DNA of the CDR3 is TGCAGCGTGGGGGGACGGTTAAATGTCGGCTACACCTTC.